Listed below are T cell receptor beta chains from one sample, sequenced in a study of blood T cell repertoires in COVID-19. Measured with immunoSEQ multiplex PCR; TCRdb has only the in-frame clones, and not every one. This repertoire shows some 330,000 clones, around 87% found once; its top ten account for less than 2.5%. The sample consisted of PBMCs or T cells enriched from blood (not recorded which). Receptor source: a man aged 35 to 55 in a cohort exposed to, infected with or recovered from COVID-19 (not recorded which). Each CDR3 is given with its conserved first and last residue. The D gene is left open where the match is weak.

CASTRTGSSYNEQFF,TGTGCCAGCACCCGGACAGGGAGTTCCTACAATGAGCAGTTCTTC,TRBD1,15,TRBV6-5,TRBJ2-1
CASSGDSREVGETQYF,TGTGCCAGTAGTGGAGACTCGCGGGAGGTCGGAGAGACCCAGTACTTC,TRBD2,16,TRBV19,TRBJ2-5
CASSAGQGIYEQYF,TGCGCCAGCAGTGCCGGACAGGGGATCTACGAGCAGTACTTC,TRBD1,14,TRBV10-1,TRBJ2-7
CAISAPGVSPLHF,TGTGCCATCAGTGCCCCAGGGGTTTCACCCCTCCACTTT,NA,13,TRBV10-3,TRBJ1-6
CASSELASPGNEQFF,TGTGCCAGCAGTGAACTGGCTAGCCCAGGCAATGAGCAGTTCTTC,NA,15,TRBV2,TRBJ2-1
CASSSMHSSYEQYF,TGTGCCAGCAGCTCCATGCACTCCTCCTACGAGCAGTACTTC,NA,14,TRBV7-8,TRBJ2-7
CASQGGHSGNTIYF,TGTGCCAGTCAAGGGGGCCACTCTGGAAACACCATATATTTT,TRBD1,14,TRBV19,TRBJ1-3
CASSLATGANTEAFF,TGTGCCAGCAGCTTAGCTACAGGGGCGAACACTGAAGCTTTCTTT,TRBD1,15,TRBV7-8,TRBJ1-1
CASRLQGALTGELFF,TGTGCCAGCAGGTTACAGGGGGCGCTCACCGGGGAGCTGTTTTTT,TRBD1,15,TRBV5-4,TRBJ2-2
CASSSSLEETQYF,TGTGCCAGCAGTAGCTCCCTAGAAGAGACCCAGTACTTC,NA,13,TRBV6-5,TRBJ2-5
CSTGGKNTGELFF,TGCAGCACAGGGGGAAAGAACACCGGGGAGCTGTTTTTT,TRBD1,13,TRBV29-1,TRBJ2-2
CASSPLTGKSYNEQFF,TGTGCCAGCAGCCCATTGACAGGGAAATCCTACAATGAGCAGTTCTTC,TRBD1,16,TRBV7-9,TRBJ2-1